This T cell receptor (beta chain) was retrieved from a study of Ad26.COV2.S vaccination and SARS-CoV-2 variants. Across the whole study: Ad26.COV2.S shots went into the muscle once or twice, 56 days apart. The study's findings and limits: From the TCR breadth and depth analyses, total T cell responses may have been underestimated. Greater spike-specific TCR breadth was seen in vaccine recipients than in placebo recipients.

As for treatment: around 19 received Ad26.COV2.S at low or high dose, single or two shots; about 5 received placebo; per-sample allocation not given. Material that was analyzed had been drawn on day 63 after the first vaccine or placebo injection. An Ad26 vector carrying the Wuhan-strain SARS-CoV-2 spike served as the vaccine. Libraries were prepared by immunoSEQ multiplex PCR; TCRdb keeps only in-frame clonotypes and omits some of them. The sample holds more than 300,000 clones, 86% seen once. The CDR3 extends over 14 amino acids. Trimming removed 0 bases from V and 10 bases from J, with 16 bases in between. Germline assignment: CDR1 SGHDT and CDR2 YYEEEE. This clone was recorded only once. Its antigen is still unknown.

The specimen was peripheral blood, collected in a trial of Ad26.COV2.S vaccine versus placebo. This chain uses TRBV5-6 with TRBJ2-5, with D perhaps TRBD2 (5 bases). The receptor was isolated from a person between 18 and 59 years old who received the Ad26.COV2.S COVID-19 vaccine or a placebo. The CDR3 loop is CASSLGSRRQDQYF. DNA for the CDR3: TGTGCCAGCAGCTTGGGCTCCAGGAGGCAGGACCAGTACTTC. Full variable domain (outside the CDR3, taken from reference TRBV5-6 and TRBJ2-5): DAGVTQSPTHLIKTRGQQVTLRCSPKSGHDTVSWYQQALGQGPQFIFQYYEEEERQRGNFPDRFSGHQFPNYSSELNVNALLLGDSALYLCASSLGSRRQDQYFGPGTRLLVL.